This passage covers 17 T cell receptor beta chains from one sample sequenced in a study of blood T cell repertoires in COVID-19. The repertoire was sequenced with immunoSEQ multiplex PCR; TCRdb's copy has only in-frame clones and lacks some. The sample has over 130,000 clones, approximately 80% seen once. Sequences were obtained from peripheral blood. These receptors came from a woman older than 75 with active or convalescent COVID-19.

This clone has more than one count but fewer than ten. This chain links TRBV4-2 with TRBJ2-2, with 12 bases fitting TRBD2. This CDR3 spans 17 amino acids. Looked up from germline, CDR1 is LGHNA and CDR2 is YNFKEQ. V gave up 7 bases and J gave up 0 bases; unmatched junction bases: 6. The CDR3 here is CASTGLAGFANTGELFF. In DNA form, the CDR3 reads TGTGCCAGCACCGGACTAGCGGGGTTCGCGAACACCGGGGAGCTGTTTTTT.

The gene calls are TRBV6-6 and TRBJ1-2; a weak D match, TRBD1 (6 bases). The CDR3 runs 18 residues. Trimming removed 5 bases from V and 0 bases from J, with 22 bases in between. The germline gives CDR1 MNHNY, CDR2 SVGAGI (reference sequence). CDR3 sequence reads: CASSPILQGSPANYGYTF. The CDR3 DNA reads TGTGCCAGCAGTCCGATCCTCCAGGGGTCCCCAGCTAACTATGGCTACACCTTC.

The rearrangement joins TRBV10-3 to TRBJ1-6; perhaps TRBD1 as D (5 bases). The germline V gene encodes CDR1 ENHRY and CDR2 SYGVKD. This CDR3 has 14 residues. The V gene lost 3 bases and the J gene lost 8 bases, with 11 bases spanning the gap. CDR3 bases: TGTGCCATCAGTGACGACAGCACCCATTCACCCCTCCACTTT. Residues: CAISDDSTHSPLHF.

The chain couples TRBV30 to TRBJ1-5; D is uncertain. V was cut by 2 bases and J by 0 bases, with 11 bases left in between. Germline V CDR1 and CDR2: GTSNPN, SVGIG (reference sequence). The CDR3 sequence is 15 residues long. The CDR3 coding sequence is TGTGCCTGGAGTAAGGGTGGGAGTAGCAATCAGCCCCAGCATTTT. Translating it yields CAWSKGGSSNQPQHF.

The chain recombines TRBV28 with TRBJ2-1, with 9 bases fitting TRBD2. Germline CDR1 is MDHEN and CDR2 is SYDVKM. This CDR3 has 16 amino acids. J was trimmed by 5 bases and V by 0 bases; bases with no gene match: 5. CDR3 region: CASSLWAGGKNNEQFF. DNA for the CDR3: TGTGCCAGCAGTTTATGGGCGGGGGGGAAGAACAATGAGCAGTTCTTC.

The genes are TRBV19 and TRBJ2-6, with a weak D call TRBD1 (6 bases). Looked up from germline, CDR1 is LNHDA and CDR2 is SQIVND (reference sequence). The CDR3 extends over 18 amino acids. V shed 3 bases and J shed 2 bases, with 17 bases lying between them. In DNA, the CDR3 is TGTGCCAGTAGTATCCCCTTGGGGAAGGGGGCTGGGGCCAACGTCCTGACTTTC. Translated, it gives CASSIPLGKGAGANVLTF.

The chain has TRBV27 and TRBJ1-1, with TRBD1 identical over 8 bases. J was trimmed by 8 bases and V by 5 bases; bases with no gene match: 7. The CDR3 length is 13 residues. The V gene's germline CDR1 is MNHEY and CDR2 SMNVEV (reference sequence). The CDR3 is CASSTWTGKEAFF. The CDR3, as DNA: TGTGCCAGCAGTACCTGGACAGGGAAGGAAGCTTTCTTT.

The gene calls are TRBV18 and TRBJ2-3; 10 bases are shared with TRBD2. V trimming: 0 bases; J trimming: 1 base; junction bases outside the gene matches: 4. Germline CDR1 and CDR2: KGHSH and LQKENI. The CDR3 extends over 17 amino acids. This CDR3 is CASSPPALAGGTDTQYF. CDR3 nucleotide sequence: TGTGCCAGCTCACCACCTGCGCTAGCGGGGGGCACAGATACGCAGTATTTT.

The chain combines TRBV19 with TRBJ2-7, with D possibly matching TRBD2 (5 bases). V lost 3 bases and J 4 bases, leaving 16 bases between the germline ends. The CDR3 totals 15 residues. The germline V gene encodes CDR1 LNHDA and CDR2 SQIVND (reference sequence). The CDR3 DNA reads TGTGCCAGTAGTATGAGCAGTAGCGTCAATTACGAGCAGTACTTC. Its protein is CASSMSSSVNYEQYF.

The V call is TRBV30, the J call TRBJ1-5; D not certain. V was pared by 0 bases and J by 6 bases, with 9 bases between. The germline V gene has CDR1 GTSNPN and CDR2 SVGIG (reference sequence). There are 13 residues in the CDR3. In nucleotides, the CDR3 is TGTGCCTGGAGTGTCACAGCGGGTCAGCCCCAGCATTTT. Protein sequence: CAWSVTAGQPQHF.

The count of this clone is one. The CDR3 DNA is TGTGCCAGCAGTTCCCAGGGGGCTGCTTCCGGGGAGCTGTTTTTT. Encoded protein: CASSSQGAASGELFF. The chain links TRBV7-3 to TRBJ2-2; 8 bases are a match to TRBD1. The trim removed 6 bases at V and 6 bases at J, leaving 9 bases unmatched. CDR3 size: 15 residues. CDR1 is SGHTA and CDR2 is FQGTGA in the germline V gene.

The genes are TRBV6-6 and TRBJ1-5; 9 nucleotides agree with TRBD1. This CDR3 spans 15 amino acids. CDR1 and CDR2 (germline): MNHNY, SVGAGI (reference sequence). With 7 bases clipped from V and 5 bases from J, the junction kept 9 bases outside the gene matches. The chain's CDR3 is CASKRDRGGDQPQHF. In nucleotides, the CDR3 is TGTGCCAGCAAGCGAGACAGGGGGGGAGATCAGCCCCAGCATTTT.

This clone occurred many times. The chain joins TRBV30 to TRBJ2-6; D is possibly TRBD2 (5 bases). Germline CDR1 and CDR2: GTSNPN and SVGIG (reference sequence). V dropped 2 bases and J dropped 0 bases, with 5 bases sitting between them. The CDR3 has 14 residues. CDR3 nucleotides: TGTGCCTGGAGTCGGGACTCTGGGGCCAACGTCCTGACTTTC. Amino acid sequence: CAWSRDSGANVLTF. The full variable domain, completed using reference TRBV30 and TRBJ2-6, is SQTIHQWPATLVQPVGSPLSLECTVEGTSNPNLYWYRQAAGRGLQLLFYSVGIGQISSEVPQNLSASRPQDRQFILSSKKLLLSDSGFYLCAWSRDSGANVLTFGAGSRLTVL.

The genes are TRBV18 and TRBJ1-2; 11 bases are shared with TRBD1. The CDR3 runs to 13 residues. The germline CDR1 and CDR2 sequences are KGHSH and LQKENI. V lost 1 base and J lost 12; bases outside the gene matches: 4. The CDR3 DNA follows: TGTGCCAGCTCACCACTGGACAGGGGGCTTCACACCTTC. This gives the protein CASSPLDRGLHTF.

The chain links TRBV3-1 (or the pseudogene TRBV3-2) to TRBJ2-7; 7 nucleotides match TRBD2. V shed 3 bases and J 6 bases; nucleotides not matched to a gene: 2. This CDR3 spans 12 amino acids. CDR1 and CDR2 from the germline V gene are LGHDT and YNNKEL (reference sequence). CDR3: CASSQSGGEQYF. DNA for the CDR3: TGTGCCAGCAGCCAGTCGGGAGGCGAGCAGTACTTC.

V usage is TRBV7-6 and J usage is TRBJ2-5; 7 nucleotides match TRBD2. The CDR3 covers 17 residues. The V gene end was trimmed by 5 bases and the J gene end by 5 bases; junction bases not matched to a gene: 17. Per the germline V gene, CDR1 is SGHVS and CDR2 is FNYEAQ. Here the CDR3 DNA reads TGTGCCAGCAGCCCTCCCAGCGGGGTCATCCACGGGGAGACCCAGTACTTC. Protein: CASSPPSGVIHGETQYF.

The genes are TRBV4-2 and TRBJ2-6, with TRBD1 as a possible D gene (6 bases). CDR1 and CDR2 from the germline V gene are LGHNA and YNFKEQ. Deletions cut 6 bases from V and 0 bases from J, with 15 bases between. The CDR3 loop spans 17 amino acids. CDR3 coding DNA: TGTGCCAGCAGTCAGGGGACGACTGCCTCTGGGGCCAACGTCCTGACTTTC. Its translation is CASSQGTTASGANVLTF.